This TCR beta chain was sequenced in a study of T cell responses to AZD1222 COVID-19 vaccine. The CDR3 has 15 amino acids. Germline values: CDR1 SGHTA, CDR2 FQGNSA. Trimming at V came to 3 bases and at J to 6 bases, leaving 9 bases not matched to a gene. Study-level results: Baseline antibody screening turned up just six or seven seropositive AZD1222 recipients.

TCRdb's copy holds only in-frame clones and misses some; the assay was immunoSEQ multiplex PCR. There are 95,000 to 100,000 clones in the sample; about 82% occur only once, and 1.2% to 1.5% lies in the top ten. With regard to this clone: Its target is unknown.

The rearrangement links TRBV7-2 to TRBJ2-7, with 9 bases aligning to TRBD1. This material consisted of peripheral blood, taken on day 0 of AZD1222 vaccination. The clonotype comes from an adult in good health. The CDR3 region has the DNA TGTGCCAGCAGCTTTCCGGGACAGGGTCGCGGCGAGCAGTACTTC. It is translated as CASSFPGQGRGEQYF. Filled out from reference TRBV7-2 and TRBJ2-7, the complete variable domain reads GAGVSQSPSNKVTEKGKDVELRCDPISGHTALYWYRQSLGQGLEFLIYFQGNSAPDKSGLPSDRFSAERTGGSVSTLTIQRTQQEDSAVYLCASSFPGQGRGEQYFGPGTRLTVT.